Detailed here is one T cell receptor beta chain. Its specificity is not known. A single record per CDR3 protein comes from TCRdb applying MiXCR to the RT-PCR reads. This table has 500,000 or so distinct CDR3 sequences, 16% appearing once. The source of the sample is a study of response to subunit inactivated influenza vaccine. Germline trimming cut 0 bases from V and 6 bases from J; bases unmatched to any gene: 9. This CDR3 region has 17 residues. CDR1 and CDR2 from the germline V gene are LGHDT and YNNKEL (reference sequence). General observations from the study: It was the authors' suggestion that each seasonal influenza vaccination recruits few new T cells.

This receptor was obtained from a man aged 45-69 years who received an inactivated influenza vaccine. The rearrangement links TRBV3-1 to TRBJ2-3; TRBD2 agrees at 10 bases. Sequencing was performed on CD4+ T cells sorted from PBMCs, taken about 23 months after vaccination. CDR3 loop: CASSQDWTSGLMDTQYF. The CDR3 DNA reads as TGTGCCAGCAGCCAAGATTGGACTAGCGGCCTAATGGATACGCAGTATTTT.